The source of this T cell receptor beta chain is a study of Ad26.COV2.S vaccination and SARS-CoV-2 variants. As for treatment: 15 to 20 received Ad26.COV2.S at low or high dose, single or two shots; about 5 received placebo; per-sample allocation not given. Sampling was performed 63 days after the first vaccine or placebo injection. The assay was immunoSEQ multiplex PCR, and TCRdb's table has in-frame clones only and misses some. The table lists a few hundred thousand clones, around 87% of them singletons. The CDR3 extends over 16 amino acids. V was shortened by 2 bases and J by 0 bases, with 13 bases between the two germline ends. CDR1 SGHDN and CDR2 FVKESK come from the germline V gene.

V and J are TRBV14 and TRBJ1-1, with D maybe TRBD1 (5 bases). Sample: peripheral blood, taken in a trial of Ad26.COV2.S vaccine versus placebo. This TCR came from a person between 18 and 65 years old who received the Ad26.COV2.S COVID-19 vaccine or a placebo. This CDR3 is CASSQPTGTLNTEAFF. CDR3 nucleotide sequence: TGTGCCAGCAGCCAACCCACCGGGACTTTGAACACTGAAGCTTTCTTT. The full variable domain, its missing parts supplied by reference TRBV14 and TRBJ1-1, is EAGVTQFPSHSVIEKGQTVTLRCDPISGHDNLYWYRRVMGKEIKFLLHFVKESKQDESGMPNNRFLAERTGGTYSTLKVQPAELEDSGVYFCASSQPTGTLNTEAFFGQGTRLTVV.